The 21 T cell receptor beta chains below come from one sample, sequenced in a study of shared clonotypes between healthy human individuals. Produced via immunoSEQ multiplex PCR; TCRdb's table is partial and in-frame only. The sample records 1,100,000 or so clones, 78% being singletons. The sequencing sample was made of memory CD4+ T cells from PBMCs. This sample's subset: CD45RA-negative fraction. The source of these receptors is a young man in good health. Some clones in this sample may be carry-over from other donors' samples.

The genes are TRBV4-1 and TRBJ1-1; the D gene is possibly TRBD1 (6 bases). The V and J ends lost 4 bases and 8 bases respectively, with 38 bases between them. Germline values: CDR1 MGHRA, CDR2 YSYEKL. The CDR3 loop spans 21 amino acids. CDR3 protein: CASSRVWGASVLMDAKDEAFF. CDR3 DNA sequence: TGCGCCAGCAGCCGAGTGTGGGGGGCTTCGGTTCTAATGGACGCGAAAGACGAAGCTTTCTTT.

The chain recombines TRBV25-1 with TRBJ1-2, with TRBD1 as a possible D gene (5 bases). Germline CDR1 MGHDK, CDR2 SYGVNS. Deletions cut 8 bases from V and 5 bases from J, with 18 bases between. This CDR3 contains 14 residues. Here the CDR3 reads CASGKPGTAYGYTF. CDR3 sequence (DNA): TGTGCCAGCGGGAAACCCGGGACGGCTTATGGCTACACCTTC.

The genes are TRBV5-8 and TRBJ2-6; 8 nucleotides agree with TRBD1. With 4 bases clipped from V and 1 base from J, the junction kept 10 bases outside the gene matches. This CDR3 has 18 amino acids. CDR1 and CDR2 from the germline V gene are SGHTS and YDEGEE. In nucleotides, the CDR3 is TGTGCCAGCAGCCCTCGACAGGGGAAACGTTCTGGGGCCAACGTCCTGACTTTC. The encoded protein is CASSPRQGKRSGANVLTF. Looking up the rest from reference TRBV5-8 and TRBJ2-6 gives the full variable domain: EAGVTQSPTHLIKTRGQQATLRCSPISGHTSVYWYQQALGLGLQFLLWYDEGEERNRGNFPPRFSGRQFPNYSSELNVNALELEDSALYLCASSPRQGKRSGANVLTFGAGSRLTVL.

J is TRBJ2-5 and V is TRBV5-4; 9 nucleotides align to TRBD1. After removal of 4 bases from V and 5 bases from J, the junction contained 12 bases not matched to a gene. In germline, CDR1 is SGHNT, CDR2 YYREEE (reference sequence). This CDR3 contains 16 residues. Here the CDR3 reads CASSTGTGFRSETQYF. The CDR3 region has the DNA TGTGCCAGCAGCACCGGGACAGGGTTTAGGTCGGAGACCCAGTACTTC.

This chain uses TRBV18 with TRBJ2-7, with no clear D. Between the trimmed V and J ends, which lost 2 bases and 6 bases, there was a span of 8 bases. CDR3 length equals 12 residues. The germline CDR1 and CDR2 sequences are KGHSH and LQKENI. Here the CDR3 reads CASSPKGTEQYF. CDR3 sequence (DNA): TGTGCCAGCTCACCAAAGGGTACCGAGCAGTACTTC.

The DNA of the CDR3 is TGTGCCAGCAGCGAAATCGACGAGCAGTACTTC. This gives the protein CASSEIDEQYF. This chain joins TRBV2 and TRBJ2-7; D gene ambiguous. Trimming stripped 6 bases from V and 5 bases from J, with 8 bases between. Germline V lookup: CDR1 SNHLY, CDR2 FYNNEI. The CDR3 consists of 11 residues.

The V call is TRBV5-8, the J call TRBJ2-3; maybe TRBD1 (6 bases). Germline values: CDR1 SGHTS, CDR2 YDEGEE. This CDR3 region has 15 residues. The ends were cut back, 2 bases at V and 5 bases at J, with 15 bases in the middle. The CDR3 protein is CASSFHSQGQDTQYF. As DNA, the CDR3 is TGTGCCAGCAGCTTCCACTCTCAGGGGCAAGATACGCAGTATTTT.

Only one count was recorded for this clone. The chain joins TRBV5-1 to TRBJ1-2; a possible D gene is TRBD1 (5 bases). This CDR3 is built from 12 residues. V shed 4 bases and J shed 4 bases, with 8 bases lying between them. From germline, CDR1 is SGHRS and CDR2 YFSETQ. The CDR3 nucleotides read TGCGCCAGCAGCCCCGGGGCCTATGGCTACACCTTC. Translating it yields CASSPGAYGYTF.

The chain employs TRBV18 and TRBJ2-2, with 9 nucleotides matching TRBD1. The CDR3 contains 16 residues. J lost 6 bases, V lost 0 bases, and 5 bases had no gene match. Germline CDR1 and CDR2: KGHSH and LQKENI. The CDR3 DNA reads TGTGCCAGCTCACCACCGGGACAGGGAGGTTCCGGGGAGCTGTTTTTT. Its protein is CASSPPGQGGSGELFF.

A remark on this clone: This sample also contains other DNA sequences that code for the same CDR3. V is TRBV9 and J is TRBJ2-1; 8 bases align to TRBD2. V lost 1 base and J lost 3; bases outside the gene matches: 3. There are 15 residues in the CDR3. The germline gives CDR1 SGDLS, CDR2 YYNGEE. CDR3 region: CASSVTSGNYNEQFF. The CDR3 coding sequence is TGTGCCAGCAGCGTAACTAGCGGAAACTACAATGAGCAGTTCTTC.

This clone was counted a few times. The rearrangement joins TRBV7-2 to TRBJ2-3; D gene ambiguous. Trimming shortened V by 2 bases and J by 6 bases, and 3 bases separated the two germline ends. Germline V CDR1 and CDR2: SGHTA, FQGNSA. The CDR3 totals 11 residues. Here the CDR3 reads CASSLYDTQYF. The DNA for the CDR3 is TGTGCCAGCAGCTTATATGATACGCAGTATTTT.

This clone appeared a few times. This chain uses TRBV2 with TRBJ2-7, with D possibly matching TRBD2 (5 bases). V lost 6 bases, J lost 2 bases, and 20 bases lay in between. The CDR3 extends over 16 amino acids. Germline V gene lookup returns CDR1 SNHLY and CDR2 FYNNEI. The chain's CDR3 is CASREPFISGTYEQYF. CDR3 DNA sequence: TGTGCCAGCAGGGAACCCTTTATCAGCGGCACCTACGAGCAGTACTTC. Together with reference TRBV2 and TRBJ2-7, the CDR3 gives the full variable domain: EPEVTQTPSHQVTQMGQEVILRCVPISNHLYFYWYRQILGQKVEFLVSFYNNEISEKSEIFDDQFSVERPDGSNFTLKIRSTKLEDSAMYFCASREPFISGTYEQYFGPGTRLTVT.

This clone was observed a handful of times. This CDR3 is also generated by other DNA sequences in the sample. The rearrangement links TRBV6-6 to TRBJ1-1, with TRBD1 matching over 9 bases. This CDR3 has 13 amino acids. Germline V lookup: CDR1 MNHNY, CDR2 SVGAGI (reference sequence). With 5 bases clipped from V and 5 bases from J, the junction kept 3 bases outside the gene matches. CDR3 sequence reads: CASSPGQGTEAFF. DNA of the CDR3: TGTGCCAGCAGTCCGGGACAGGGAACTGAAGCTTTCTTT.

The V gene is TRBV30, the J gene TRBJ1-5, with D unclear. This CDR3 contains 15 residues. Per the germline V gene, CDR1 is GTSNPN and CDR2 is SVGIG (reference sequence). V lost 0 bases to trimming and J lost 2 bases, with 11 bases between them. CDR3 sequence (DNA): TGTGCCTGGAGTGTATCAGGCGGGGGCAATCAGCCCCAGCATTTT. It is translated as CAWSVSGGGNQPQHF.

A remark on this clone: The same CDR3 is also encoded by other DNA sequences in this sample. This chain uses TRBV19 with TRBJ1-5; D gene ambiguous. The CDR3 length is 12 residues. Per germline, CDR1 LNHDA and CDR2 SQIVND (reference sequence). V lost 3 bases, J lost 3 bases, and 3 bases lay in between. The CDR3 sequence: CASSIPNQPQHF. CDR3 coding DNA: TGTGCCAGTAGTATCCCCAATCAGCCCCAGCATTTT. The variable domain in full, with the rest retrieved from reference TRBV19 and TRBJ1-5, is DGGITQSPKYLFRKEGQNVTLSCEQNLNHDAMYWYRQDPGQGLRLIYYSQIVNDFQKGDIAEGYSVSREKKESFPLTVTSAQKNPTAFYLCASSIPNQPQHFGDGTRLSIL.

The V and J genes are TRBV6-1 and TRBJ2-7; D is undetermined. This CDR3 has 13 residues. Trimming removed 6 bases at V and 7 bases at J, with 16 bases between. CDR1 is MNHNS and CDR2 is SASEGT in the germline V gene. The CDR3 spells CASRRPNEAEQYF. The CDR3 nucleotides read TGTGCCAGCAGACGCCCGAATGAGGCGGAGCAGTACTTC.

This chain connects TRBV7-7 to TRBJ2-1; 12 nucleotides agree with TRBD2. J gave up 9 bases and V 2 bases, and 5 bases lay outside the gene matches. CDR1 and CDR2 from the germline V gene are SSHAT and FNYEAQ (reference sequence). The CDR3 length is 15 residues. The CDR3 bases are TGTGCCAGCAGCTTACTAGCGGGAGGGCCTTCTGAGCAGTTCTTC. It codes for CASSLLAGGPSEQFF.

This rearrangement joins TRBV28 to TRBJ2-1; D is ambiguous. The germline gives CDR1 MDHEN, CDR2 SYDVKM. The CDR3 is 13 residues long. V lost 4 bases and J 6 bases, leaving 10 bases between the germline ends. The CDR3 here is CASSSSPPNEQFF. In DNA, the CDR3 is TGTGCCAGCAGTTCATCCCCCCCCAATGAGCAGTTCTTC. Together with reference TRBV28 and TRBJ2-1, the CDR3 gives the full variable domain: DVKVTQSSRYLVKRTGEKVFLECVQDMDHENMFWYRQDPGLGLRLIYFSYDVKMKEKGDIPEGYSVSREKKERFSLILESASTNQTSMYLCASSSSPPNEQFFGPGTRLTVL.

This rearrangement joins TRBV28 to TRBJ1-5; D gene ambiguous. Germline V gene data show CDR1 as MDHEN and CDR2 as SYDVKM. The CDR3 contains 16 residues. The V end was cut by 5 bases, the J end by 2 bases, with 16 bases between. The CDR3 bases are TGTGCCAGCAGTCTGGCCACGAGGTTGGGCAATCAGCCCCAGCATTTT. Translating gives CASSLATRLGNQPQHF.

This clone came up once. The chain has TRBV28 and TRBJ1-5, with D uncertain. The CDR3 length is 14 residues. The germline V and J ends were trimmed by 2 bases and 4 bases, with 9 bases remaining between them. The germline CDR1 and CDR2 sequences are MDHEN and SYDVKM. CDR3 protein: CASSLPSQNQPQHF. The CDR3 DNA reads TGTGCCAGCAGTTTACCGAGCCAGAATCAGCCCCAGCATTTT.

This clone was recorded once. The V call is TRBV25-1, the J call TRBJ2-3; tentative D call: TRBD2 (5 bases). The V end was cut by 4 bases, the J end by 7 bases, with 15 bases between. The CDR3 length is 14 residues. From germline, CDR1 is MGHDK and CDR2 SYGVNS. The CDR3 here is CASSVRTGWNTQYF. In DNA form, the CDR3 reads TGTGCCAGCAGTGTCCGAACGGGGTGGAATACGCAGTATTTT.